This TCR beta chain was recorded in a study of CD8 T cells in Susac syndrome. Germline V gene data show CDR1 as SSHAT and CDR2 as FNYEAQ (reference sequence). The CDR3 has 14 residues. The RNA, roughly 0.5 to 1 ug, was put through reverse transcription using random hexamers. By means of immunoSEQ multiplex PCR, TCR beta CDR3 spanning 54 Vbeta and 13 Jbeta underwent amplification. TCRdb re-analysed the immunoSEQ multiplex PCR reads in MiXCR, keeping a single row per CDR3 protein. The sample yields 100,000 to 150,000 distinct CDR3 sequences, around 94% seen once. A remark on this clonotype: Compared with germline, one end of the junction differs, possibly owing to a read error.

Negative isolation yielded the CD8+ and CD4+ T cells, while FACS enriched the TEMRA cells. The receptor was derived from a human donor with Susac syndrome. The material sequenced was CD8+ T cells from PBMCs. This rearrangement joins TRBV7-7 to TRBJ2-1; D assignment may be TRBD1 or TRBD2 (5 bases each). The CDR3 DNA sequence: TGTGCTAGCAGCCTGGGGGAGCCCCCGTATGAGCAGTTCTTC. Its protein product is CASSLGEPPYEQFF.